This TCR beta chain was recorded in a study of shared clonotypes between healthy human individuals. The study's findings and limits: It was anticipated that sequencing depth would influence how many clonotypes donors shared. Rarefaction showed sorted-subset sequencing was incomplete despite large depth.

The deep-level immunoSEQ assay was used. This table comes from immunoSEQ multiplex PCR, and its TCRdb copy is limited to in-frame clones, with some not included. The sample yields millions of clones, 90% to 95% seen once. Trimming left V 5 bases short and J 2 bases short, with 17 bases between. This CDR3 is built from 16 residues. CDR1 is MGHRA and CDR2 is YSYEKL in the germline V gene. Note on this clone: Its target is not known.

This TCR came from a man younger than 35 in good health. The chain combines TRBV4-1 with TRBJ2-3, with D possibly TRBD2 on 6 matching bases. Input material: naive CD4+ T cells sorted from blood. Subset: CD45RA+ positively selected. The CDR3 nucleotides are TGCGCCAGCAGCTTCCTCAGCGGGTCCCCCACAGATACGCAGTATTTT. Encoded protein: CASSFLSGSPTDTQYF.